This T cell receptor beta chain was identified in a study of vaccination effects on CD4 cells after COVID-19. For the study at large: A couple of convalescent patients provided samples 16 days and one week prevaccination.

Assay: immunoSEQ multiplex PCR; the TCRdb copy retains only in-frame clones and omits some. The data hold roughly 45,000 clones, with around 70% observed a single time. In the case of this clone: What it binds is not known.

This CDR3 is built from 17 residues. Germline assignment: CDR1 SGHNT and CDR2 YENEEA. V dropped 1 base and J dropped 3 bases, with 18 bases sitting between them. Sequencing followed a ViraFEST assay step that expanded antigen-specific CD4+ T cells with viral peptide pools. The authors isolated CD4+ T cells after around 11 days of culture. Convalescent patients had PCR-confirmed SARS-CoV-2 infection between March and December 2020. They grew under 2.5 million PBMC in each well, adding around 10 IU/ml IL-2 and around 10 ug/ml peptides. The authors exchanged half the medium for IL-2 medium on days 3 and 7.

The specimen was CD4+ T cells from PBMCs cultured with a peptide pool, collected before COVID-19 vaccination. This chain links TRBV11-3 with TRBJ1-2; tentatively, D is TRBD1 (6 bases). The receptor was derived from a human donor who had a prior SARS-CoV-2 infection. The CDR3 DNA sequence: TGTGCCAGCAGCTTAGGGATATCGGGGGCGAGTGACTATGGCTACACCTTC. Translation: CASSLGISGASDYGYTF. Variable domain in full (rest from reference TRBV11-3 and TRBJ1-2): EAGVVQSPRYKIIEKKQPVAFWCNPISGHNTLYWYLQNLGQGPELLIRYENEEAVDDSQLPKDRFSAERLKGVDSTLKIQPAELGDSAVYLCASSLGISGASDYGYTFGSGTRLTVV.